One and the same sample provided the 27 T cell receptor beta chains below, sequenced in a study of cytomegalovirus exposure and HLA in healthy donors. The PCR contained 60 Vbeta and 13 Jbeta primers. Profiled with immunoSEQ multiplex PCR; TCRdb holds only in-frame clones, not every one. Its listing shows 68,000 or so clones. The material sequenced was PBMCs. The receptors come from a female donor in good health and CMV-seropositive.

The chain links TRBV6-1 to TRBJ1-1; D is possibly TRBD1 (5 bases). This CDR3 has 13 residues. Trimming shortened V by 0 bases and J by 4 bases, and 6 bases separated the two germline ends. From germline, CDR1 is MNHNS and CDR2 SASEGT. CDR3: CASSEAGGTEAFF. CDR3 DNA: TGTGCCAGCAGTGAAGCCGGGGGCACTGAAGCTTTCTTT.

This clone shows up as medium-sized (0.01 to 0.1%) by frequency. The chain recombines TRBV2 with TRBJ2-7; tentatively, D is TRBD2 (5 bases). V lost 3 bases and J 0 bases, leaving 9 bases between the germline ends. CDR1 is SNHLY, CDR2 FYNNEI, per germline. CDR3 length: 14 residues. CDR3 residues: CASSDTGNSYEQYF. The CDR3 nucleotides read TGTGCCAGCAGTGATACCGGGAACTCCTACGAGCAGTACTTC.

For the CDR3, the DNA is TGTGCCAGCCGAAAGGGACAGGCTAGGGGGACCGGGGAGCTGTTTTTT. It encodes CASRKGQARGTGELFF. This chain uses TRBV27 with TRBJ2-2; TRBD1 matches at 8 bases. Trimming at V came to 8 bases and at J to 5 bases, leaving 13 bases not matched to a gene. Germline V gives CDR1 MNHEY, CDR2 SMNVEV (reference sequence). This CDR3 has 16 residues.

V usage is TRBV28 and J usage is TRBJ2-1, with D possibly matching TRBD1 (6 bases). The CDR3 extends over 13 amino acids. V lost 6 bases to trimming and J lost 5 bases, with 11 bases between them. Germline V gives CDR1 MDHEN, CDR2 SYDVKM. The chain's CDR3 is CASRTTGNNEQFF. The CDR3 DNA is TGTGCCAGCAGGACAACAGGGAACAATGAGCAGTTCTTC.

The chain has TRBV28 and TRBJ2-1, with 10 bases aligning to TRBD1. V lost 8 bases, J lost 5 bases, and 6 bases stayed unmatched. The CDR3 contains 14 residues. Germline V CDR1 and CDR2: MDHEN, SYDVKM. The CDR3 region has the DNA TGTGCCAGCCAGGGGGGGACAGGGGACAATGAGCAGTTCTTC. It translates to CASQGGTGDNEQFF. Filled out from reference TRBV28 and TRBJ2-1, the complete variable domain reads DVKVTQSSRYLVKRTGEKVFLECVQDMDHENMFWYRQDPGLGLRLIYFSYDVKMKEKGDIPEGYSVSREKKERFSLILESASTNQTSMYLCASQGGTGDNEQFFGPGTRLTVL.

The rearrangement uses TRBV4-3 and TRBJ2-2, with D maybe TRBD2 (6 bases). The germline V and J ends were trimmed by 0 bases and 3 bases, with 8 bases remaining between them. Per the germline V gene, CDR1 is LGHNA and CDR2 is YSLEER. This CDR3 region has 15 residues. The CDR3 DNA follows: TGCGCCAGCAGCCAAGAGACTAGGTACACCGGGGAGCTGTTTTTT. Its protein product is CASSQETRYTGELFF.

V is TRBV27 and J is TRBJ2-3, with TRBD2 matching 11 bases. V gave up 5 bases and J gave up 6 bases; unmatched junction bases: 10. The CDR3 has 16 amino acids. CDR1 and CDR2 from the germline V gene are MNHEY and SMNVEV (reference sequence). The chain's CDR3 is CASSIAGASGRDTQYF. The CDR3 DNA sequence: TGTGCCAGCAGTATCGCTGGGGCTAGCGGGAGGGATACGCAGTATTTT.

V is TRBV4-1 and J is TRBJ2-5, with TRBD2 matching 9 bases. The CDR3 extends over 17 amino acids. Per germline, CDR1 MGHRA and CDR2 YSYEKL. Trimming cost V 4 bases and J 5 bases; bases outside gene matches: 14. CDR3 nucleotides: TGCGCCAGCAGCCCCCTCAGCGGGAGGAGACCCGGGGAGACCCAGTACTTC. It specifies CASSPLSGRRPGETQYF.

V is TRBV20-1 and J is TRBJ1-2; 8 bases are shared with TRBD1. The CDR3 is 10 amino acids. Germline loops: CDR1 DFQATT, CDR2 SNEGSKA (reference sequence). V dropped 7 bases and J dropped 6; count of bases not matched to a gene: 1. CDR3 sequence: CSGTGNGYTF. The CDR3 region has the DNA TGCAGTGGGACAGGGAATGGCTACACCTTC.

The chain combines TRBV9 with TRBJ1-3, with no clear D. CDR1 is SGDLS and CDR2 is YYNGEE in the germline V gene. V was trimmed by 3 bases and J by 2 bases, leaving 9 bases between them. CDR3 length: 14 amino acids. Here the CDR3 reads CASSAGGAGNTIYF. The DNA of the CDR3 is TGTGCCAGCAGCGCCGGCGGTGCTGGAAACACCATATATTTT.

V gene TRBV28 combines with J gene TRBJ1-1; 8 bases are shared with TRBD1. This CDR3 contains 15 residues. V was clipped by 9 bases and J by 3 bases; unmatched bases: 12. The germline V gene encodes CDR1 MDHEN and CDR2 SYDVKM. The CDR3 DNA reads TGTGCCAGTCCCCCACAGGGGGGCAGGGACACTGAAGCTTTCTTT. Translation: CASPPQGGRDTEAFF.

The chain links TRBV30 to TRBJ2-7; D is unresolved. Germline V gene data show CDR1 as GTSNPN and CDR2 as SVGIG (reference sequence). The CDR3 loop spans 13 amino acids. The V and J ends lost 0 bases and 0 bases respectively, with 6 bases between them. CDR3: CAWSVTPSYEQYF. CDR3 bases: TGTGCCTGGAGTGTAACACCCTCCTACGAGCAGTACTTC.

The chain employs TRBV6-5 and TRBJ2-1, with D maybe TRBD2 (5 bases). CDR3 length: 12 amino acids. Germline V CDR1 and CDR2: MNHEY, SVGAGI. Trimming removed 7 bases from V and 10 bases from J, with 14 bases in between. CDR3 region: CASKRDSGEQFF. The CDR3 DNA reads TGTGCCAGCAAACGAGACTCGGGGGAGCAGTTCTTC.

As for this clone: One junction end disagrees with the germline gene, perhaps due to a read error. The chain has TRBV28 and TRBJ1-2; D perhaps matches TRBD1 (5 bases). Germline values: CDR1 MDHEN, CDR2 SYDVKM. CDR3 length: 14 amino acids. CDR3 sequence reads: CASSPQGSNYGHTF. DNA for the CDR3: TGTGCCAGCAGTCCTCAGGGTTCTAACTATGGCCACACCTTC.

The rearrangement links TRBV10-3 to TRBJ1-2; D not resolved. Germline V lookup: CDR1 ENHRY, CDR2 SYGVKD. Trimming took off 0 bases at V and 8 bases at J, with 4 bases between the two ends. The CDR3 has 11 amino acids. The CDR3: CAISESSGYTF. The CDR3 DNA follows: TGTGCCATCAGTGAGTCTAGCGGCTACACCTTC.

This sequence joins TRBV5-4 and TRBJ2-7; the D is unclear. CDR1 and CDR2 from the germline V gene are SGHNT and YYREEE (reference sequence). Trimming removed 4 bases from V and 5 bases from J, with 13 bases in between. The CDR3 spans 13 residues. As DNA, the CDR3 is TGTGCCAGCAGCCCTAGAAGTAGCAACGAGCAGTACTTC. Translation: CASSPRSSNEQYF. Supplemented by reference TRBV5-4 and TRBJ2-7, the full variable domain reads ETGVTQSPTHLIKTRGQQVTLRCSSQSGHNTVSWYQQALGQGPQFIFQYYREEENGRGNFPPRFSGLQFPNYSSELNVNALELDDSALYLCASSPRSSNEQYFGPGTRLTVT.

CDR3 bases: TGTGCCAGCAGCCCTAAGTTACAGGCGGGGGGGACCGGGGAGCTGTTTTTT. Its protein is CASSPKLQAGGTGELFF. The chain uses TRBV11-2 and TRBJ2-2; 9 bases align to TRBD2. J gave up 5 bases and V 5 bases, and 12 bases lay outside the gene matches. Germline V lookup: CDR1 SGHAT, CDR2 FQNNGV. The CDR3 totals 17 residues.

This sequence joins TRBV18 and TRBJ2-7, with TRBD1 matching 8 bases. This CDR3 has 18 residues. From germline, CDR1 is KGHSH and CDR2 LQKENI. The trim removed 3 bases at V and 0 bases at J, leaving 13 bases unmatched. The CDR3 region has the DNA TGTGCCAGCTCACCGGTGCAGGGGGCGCGGACTCACTCCTACGAGCAGTACTTC. Encoded protein: CASSPVQGARTHSYEQYF.

The rearrangement joins TRBV29-1 to TRBJ1-1, with 11 nucleotides matching TRBD1. The CDR3 has 14 residues. Germline V lookup: CDR1 SQVTM, CDR2 ANQGSEA. The J segment lost 6 bases and the V segment lost 4 bases, leaving 7 bases of the junction unmatched. The CDR3 loop is CSVARTGGIAEAFF. CDR3 DNA: TGCAGCGTTGCCAGGACAGGGGGCATCGCTGAAGCTTTCTTT.

This chain connects TRBV19 to TRBJ2-5, with unresolved D. CDR1 and CDR2 (germline): LNHDA, SQIVND (reference sequence). The CDR3 contains 11 residues. The V gene lost 6 bases and the J gene lost 5 bases, with 7 bases spanning the gap. The CDR3 spells CASRFGETQYF. The CDR3 DNA follows: TGTGCCAGTAGGTTCGGGGAGACCCAGTACTTC.

The rearrangement uses TRBV9 and TRBJ2-2, with 8 positions matching TRBD2. Trimming at V came to 5 bases and at J to 7 bases, leaving 10 bases not matched to a gene. This CDR3 is 15 amino acids long. The germline gives CDR1 SGDLS, CDR2 YYNGEE. The CDR3 region is CASSKRGGQGGELFF. The CDR3 coding sequence is TGTGCCAGCAGTAAACGGGGGGGCCAAGGCGGGGAGCTGTTTTTT.

This rearrangement joins TRBV9 to TRBJ2-3; 8 positions agree with TRBD2. V lost 4 bases to trimming and J lost 0 bases; unmatched junction nucleotides: 10. Germline values: CDR1 SGDLS, CDR2 YYNGEE. The CDR3 runs to 17 residues. CDR3: CASSQIAGSSSTDTQYF. As DNA, the CDR3 is TGTGCCAGCAGCCAAATAGCGGGGTCGTCGAGCACAGATACGCAGTATTTT.

The chain has TRBV10-3 and TRBJ1-3, with a weak D call TRBD1 (5 bases). The germline CDR1 and CDR2 sequences are ENHRY and SYGVKD. The CDR3 runs 13 residues. The V end lost 6 bases, the J end lost 0 bases, and 6 bases lay between the germline ends. The DNA of the CDR3 is TGTGCCATCAGGGGGCCCTCTGGAAACACCATATATTTT. Translated, it gives CAIRGPSGNTIYF.

This chain connects TRBV27 to TRBJ2-1; 14 nucleotides line up with TRBD2. V was clipped by 5 bases and J by 0 bases; unmatched bases: 12. CDR1 and CDR2 (germline): MNHEY, SMNVEV (reference sequence). The CDR3 is 20 amino acids. The chain's CDR3 is CASSPRGLAGVIGSYNEQFF. Written as DNA, the CDR3 is TGTGCCAGCAGTCCCCGGGGACTAGCGGGGGTTATTGGCTCCTACAATGAGCAGTTCTTC.

The rearrangement joins TRBV15 to TRBJ2-7, with 11 bases fitting TRBD2. The CDR3 contains 15 residues. Trimming took 5 bases from V and 3 from J; bases not matched to a gene: 6. Germline V gives CDR1 LNHNV, CDR2 YYDKDF (reference sequence). In DNA form, the CDR3 reads TGTGCCACCAGCGGCCGACTAGCGGGAAACTACGAGCAGTACTTC. It is translated as CATSGRLAGNYEQYF.

V gene TRBV9 combines with J gene TRBJ2-2, with D possibly matching TRBD1 (6 bases). V lost 5 bases to trimming and J lost 4 bases, with 12 bases between them. Germline CDR1 reads SGDLS; CDR2 reads YYNGEE. The CDR3 is made up of 14 amino acids. CDR3 sequence (DNA): TGTGCCAGCAGAGGGGACACCTCCACCGGGGAGCTGTTTTTT. This codes for CASRGDTSTGELFF.

The chain uses TRBV5-1 and TRBJ2-1; weak D call: TRBD2 (5 bases). This CDR3 spans 16 amino acids. V was pared by 4 bases and J by 0 bases, with 14 bases between. Germline CDR1 SGHRS, CDR2 YFSETQ. The CDR3 DNA follows: TGCGCCAGCAGCGGTTTCTCGGGGAGCTCCTACAATGAGCAGTTCTTC. The encoded protein is CASSGFSGSSYNEQFF.